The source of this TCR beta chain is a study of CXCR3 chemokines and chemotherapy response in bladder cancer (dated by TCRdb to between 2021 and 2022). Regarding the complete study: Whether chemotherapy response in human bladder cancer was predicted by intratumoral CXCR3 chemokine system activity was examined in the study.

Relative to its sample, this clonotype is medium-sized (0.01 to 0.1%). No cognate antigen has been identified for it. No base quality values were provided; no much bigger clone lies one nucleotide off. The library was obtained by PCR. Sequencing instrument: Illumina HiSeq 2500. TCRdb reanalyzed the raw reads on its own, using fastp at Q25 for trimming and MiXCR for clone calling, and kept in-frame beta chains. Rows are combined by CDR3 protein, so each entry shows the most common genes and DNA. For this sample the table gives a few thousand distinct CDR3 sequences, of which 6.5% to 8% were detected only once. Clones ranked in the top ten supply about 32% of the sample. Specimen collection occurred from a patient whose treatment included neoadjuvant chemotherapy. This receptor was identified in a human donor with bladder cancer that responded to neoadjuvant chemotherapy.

Read as DNA, the sequence is TGTGCCAGCAGTTGGACTAGCGGGTCCCACGAGCAGTACTTC. The translation is CASSWTSGSHEQYF. The rearrangement combines TRBV6-6 with TRBJ2-7; 11 junctional bases match TRBD2. CDR3 length: 14 amino acids, cysteine to phenylalanine. The DNA shown is the 42-base CDR3, in frame from base 1. For CDR1 and CDR2, the germline V gene (reference sequence) lists MNHNY and SVGAGI. The germline V and J ends show losses of 4 bases and 5 bases respectively, and no gene match explains 4 bases of the junction.